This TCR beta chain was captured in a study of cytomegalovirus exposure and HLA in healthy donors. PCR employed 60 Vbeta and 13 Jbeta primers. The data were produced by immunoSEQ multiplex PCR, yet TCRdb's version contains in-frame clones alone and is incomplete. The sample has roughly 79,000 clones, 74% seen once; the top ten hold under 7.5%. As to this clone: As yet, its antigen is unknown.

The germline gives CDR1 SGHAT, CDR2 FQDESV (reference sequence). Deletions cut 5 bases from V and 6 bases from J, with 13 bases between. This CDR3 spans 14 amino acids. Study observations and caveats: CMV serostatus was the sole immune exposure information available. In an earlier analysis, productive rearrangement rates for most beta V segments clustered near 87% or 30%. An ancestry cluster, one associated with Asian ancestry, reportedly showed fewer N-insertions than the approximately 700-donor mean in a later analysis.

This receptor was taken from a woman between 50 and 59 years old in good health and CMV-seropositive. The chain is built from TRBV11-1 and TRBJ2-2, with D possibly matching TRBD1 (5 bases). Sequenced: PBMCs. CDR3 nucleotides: TGTGCCAGCAGCGAACAGGTTTACTCCGGGGAGCTGTTTTTT. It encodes CASSEQVYSGELFF.